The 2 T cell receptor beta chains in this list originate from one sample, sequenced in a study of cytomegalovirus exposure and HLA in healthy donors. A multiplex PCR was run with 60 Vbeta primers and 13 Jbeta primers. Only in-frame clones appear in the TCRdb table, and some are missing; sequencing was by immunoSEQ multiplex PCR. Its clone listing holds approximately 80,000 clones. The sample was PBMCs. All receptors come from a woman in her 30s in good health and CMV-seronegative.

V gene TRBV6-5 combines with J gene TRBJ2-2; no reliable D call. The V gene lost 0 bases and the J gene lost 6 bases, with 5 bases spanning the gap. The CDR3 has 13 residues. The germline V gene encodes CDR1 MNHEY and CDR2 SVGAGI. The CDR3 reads CASSYSAAGELFF. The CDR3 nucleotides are TGTGCCAGCAGTTACTCGGCCGCCGGGGAGCTGTTTTTT.

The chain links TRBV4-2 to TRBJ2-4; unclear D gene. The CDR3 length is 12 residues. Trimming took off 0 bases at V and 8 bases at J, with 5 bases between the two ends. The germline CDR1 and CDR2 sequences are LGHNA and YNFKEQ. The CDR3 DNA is TGTGCCAGCAGCCAAGAAGCCCACATTCAGTACTTC. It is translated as CASSQEAHIQYF.